The clone carrying this T cell receptor beta chain was detected only a few times. The sample originates from a study of patients and donors after allogeneic stem cell transplantation. The CDR3 sequence is 15 residues long. J gave up 2 bases and V 4 bases, and 10 bases lay outside the gene matches. Per germline, CDR1 DFQATT and CDR2 SNEGSKA (reference sequence). TCRdb re-called the RT-PCR reads with MiXCR, one entry per CDR3 protein. The sample has 87,000 or so distinct CDR3 sequences, 5% seen once; the top ten hold roughly 2.5%. The sample comprised blood, either unsorted or a sorted T cell fraction (not recorded which). This TCR was recovered from a human donor who was either an allogeneic HSCT recipient or a stem cell or donor lymphocyte infusion donor (not recorded which). It is not recorded whose cells these are; they may come from a transplant donor. V usage is TRBV20-1 and J usage is TRBJ1-2; 7 nucleotides line up with TRBD1. CDR3 nucleotides: TGCAGTGCTACCTGGAGAGTCAGGGGGAACTATGGCTACACCTTC. This sequence encodes CSATWRVRGNYGYTF.